This T cell receptor (beta chain) originates from a study of cytomegalovirus exposure and HLA in healthy donors. For this clone: Its specificity is not known.

Study-wide findings and caveats: TCR association rates varied by HLA locus in a later analysis, with DRB1 highest and HLA-C lowest. The listing of fewer than 200 TCR beta chains classed them as cytomegalovirus-associated. Most of the TCR beta V segments (in an earlier analysis) were productive either about 87% or about 30% of the time. Roughly uniform depth of sequencing across donors was assumed in presence/absence analyses.

PCR primers comprised 60 Vbeta and 13 Jbeta primers. Assay used: immunoSEQ multiplex PCR; TCRdb lists only in-frame clones, some missing. The table for this sample gives 100,000 to 150,000 clones. The V and J ends lost 5 bases and 5 bases, in that order; junction bases with no gene match: 7. Germline loops: CDR1 LNHDA, CDR2 SQIVND (reference sequence). This CDR3 is built from 15 residues. Material for sequencing was PBMCs. The chain combines TRBV19 with TRBJ2-2; 8 nucleotides agree with TRBD2. The TCR comes from a man younger than 30 in good health and CMV-seronegative. Written as DNA, the CDR3 is TGTGCCAGTAGTCGGGGGGGTGTTTCTACCGGGGAGCTGTTTTTT. It yields the protein CASSRGGVSTGELFF.